This T cell receptor beta chain was captured in a study of beta chain features in type 1 diabetes. Study overall: Patients did not differ from healthy donors in age, gender or cell yield. General study results and limits: Junctions at VDJ sites from type 1 diabetes patients had fewer insertions and more deletions. Sampled from patients, naive, central memory and Treg TCRB repertoires appeared more similar than those sampled from healthy donors. Type 1 diabetes patients had TCRB CDR3s that were shorter (moderately but significantly so) in all four CD4+ subsets.

Sequencing targeted expressed TCRB transcripts, as all isolated RNA had been reverse transcribed. Some clones are missing from TCRdb's copy, which holds only in-frame ones; the method was immunoSEQ multiplex PCR. This sample has 300,000 or so clones, with more than 13% found just once. CD45RO/CCR7/CD25/CD127/CD95/CD27 staining was used to isolate CD4+ naive, central memory, regulatory and stem cell-like memory cells by sorting. Comment on this clone: Antigen unknown.

Germline V gene sequence: CDR1 KGHSH, CDR2 LQKENI. The CDR3 sequence is 16 residues long. V was pared by 3 bases and J by 3 bases, with 9 bases of the junction left unmatched. Input material: naive CD4+ T cells from blood. The V gene is TRBV18, the J gene TRBJ2-5, with 8 bases fitting TRBD2. This sequence was found in a man aged 30-40 years with type 1 diabetes. DNA of the CDR3: TGTGCCAGCTCACCCGGTTGGAGCGGGAGTGAAGAGACCCAGTACTTC. Encoded protein: CASSPGWSGSEETQYF.